This entry describes one TCR beta chain. Measured with immunoSEQ multiplex PCR; TCRdb has only the in-frame clones, and not every one. The table includes roughly 700,000 clones, approximately 87% detected once. The junction had 14 bases not matched to a gene; V was cut back by 5 bases and J by 1 base. Germline V gene sequence: CDR1 LNHNV, CDR2 YYDKDF (reference sequence). The CDR3 runs 19 residues. This entry comes from a study of shared T cell receptors in the human thymus. The same specimen was also included in a second study, on human thymus T cells. That study adds: Infants, healthy and Finnish, who were having corrective surgery for congenital heart defects served as donors. The thymus was resected at corrective cardiac surgery. Gene usage for V and J segments appeared biased in thymic and blood repertoires.

The source is a boy under two years old with a congenital heart defect. V gene TRBV15 combines with J gene TRBJ2-5; TRBD2 aligns across 12 bases. The sample taken for sequencing was thymocytes. Written as DNA, the CDR3 is TGTGCCACCAGCTTCATTTTACTAGCGGGAGGTGGCTCCCAAGAGACCCAGTACTTC. Amino acids: CATSFILLAGGGSQETQYF. The full variable domain, with the rest looked up from reference TRBV15 and TRBJ2-5, is DAMVIQNPRYQVTQFGKPVTLSCSQTLNHNVMYWYQQKSSQAPKLLFHYYDKDFNNEADTPDNFQSRRPNTSFCFLDIRSPGLGDTAMYLCATSFILLAGGGSQETQYFGPGTRLLVL.